A selection of T cell receptor beta chains follows, all from one sample in a study of human T cells and chemical hapten exposure. In TCRdb, the RACE reads were re-called with MiXCR into one record per CDR3 protein. The sample lists around 380,000 distinct CDR3 sequences; about 4.4% were seen once. Sample: whole blood, taken in connection with sensitization to the hapten diphenylcyclopropenone (DPC). The receptors stem from a woman aged 50 to 60 with alopecia areata. Some clones in this sample may be carry-over from other donors' samples. The CDR3 runs from the conserved cysteine through the conserved F or W. The D gene is left open where the match is weak. Size is stated for part of the rows, as once, few or many counts, or as a class when the clone is expanded.

>TRBD1|TRBV6-2/TRBV6-3|few|TRBJ2-2
CASRRQGLMGTGELFF
TGTGCCAGCAGACGACAGGGTTTAATGGGCACCGGGGAGCTGTTTTTT
>NA|TRBV20-1|many|TRBJ2-3
CSATPLRRGGGTDTQYF
TGCAGTGCTACTCCTCTTAGGAGGGGCGGTGGTACAGATACGCAGTATTTT
>NA|TRBV5-3|few|TRBJ1-1
CARSSSSGAPTHTEAFF
TGTGCCAGAAGCTCATCCTCAGGGGCCCCAACCCACACTGAAGCTTTCTTT
>TRBD2|TRBV28|many|TRBJ2-1
CASSLPPGGYNEQFF
TGTGCCAGCAGCCTGCCGCCGGGAGGGTACAATGAGCAGTTCTTC
>TRBD2|TRBV6-6|NA|TRBJ2-1
CASGLAGNNEQFF
TGTGCCAGCGGGCTAGCGGGGAACAATGAGCAGTTCTTC
>TRBD2|TRBV4-2|few|TRBJ2-1
CASSELSGGHNNEQFF
TGTGCCAGCAGCGAGCTGAGCGGGGGGCACAACAATGAGCAGTTCTTC
>NA|TRBV20-1|NA|TRBJ1-5
CSVRESNQPQHF
TGCAGTGTCAGGGAAAGCAATCAGCCCCAGCATTTT
>TRBD2|TRBV7-2|many|TRBJ2-5
CASSLTTLAGGQTQYF
TGTGCCAGCAGCTTGACAACCTTAGCGGGTGGGCAGACCCAGTACTTC
>TRBD2|TRBV11-1|NA|TRBJ2-3
CASSARTSGGEDTQYF
TGTGCCAGCAGCGCTCGGACTAGCGGGGGGGAAGATACGCAGTATTTT
>NA|TRBV5-4|NA|TRBJ2-7
CASSGGSGYEQYF
TGTGCCAGCAGCGGGGGCTCTGGCTACGAGCAGTACTTC
>NA|TRBV12-3/TRBV12-4|many|TRBJ1-2
CASSLDPTDGYTF
TGTGCCAGCAGTTTAGATCCTACCGACGGCTACACCTTC
>NA|TRBV7-9|few|TRBJ2-2
CASSLFGLLNTGELFF
TGTGCCAGCAGCCTGTTTGGACTCTTAAACACCGGGGAGCTGTTTTTT
>NA|TRBV9|many|TRBJ1-1
CASSASAPGEAFF
TGTGCCAGCAGCGCCTCCGCACCGGGGGAGGCTTTCTTT